A single TCR beta chain is shown here with its context. This record comes from a study of blood T cell repertoires in COVID-19. Germline CDR1 reads SNHLY; CDR2 reads FYNNEI. The length of the CDR3 is 14 residues. V lost 5 bases to trimming and J lost 10 bases; unmatched junction nucleotides: 7. Measured with immunoSEQ multiplex PCR; TCRdb has only the in-frame clones, and not every one. The sample has 90,000 to 120,000 clones, about three quarters seen once. Sequencing used peripheral blood. The receptor was isolated from an older man with acute or convalescent COVID-19. The chain combines TRBV2 with TRBJ2-2; 10 bases are a match to TRBD1. The CDR3 loop is CASSRDRGGLELFF. The CDR3 region has the DNA TGTGCCAGCAGTAGGGACAGGGGAGGCTTGGAGCTGTTTTTT. Based on the CDR3 plus reference TRBV2 and TRBJ2-2, the full variable domain is EPEVTQTPSHQVTQMGQEVILRCVPISNHLYFYWYRQILGQKVEFLVSFYNNEISEKSEIFDDQFSVERPDGSNFTLKIRSTKLEDSAMYFCASSRDRGGLELFFGEGSRLTVL.